A selection of T cell receptor beta chains follows, all from one sample in a study of human T cells and chemical hapten exposure. MiXCR, applied by TCRdb to the RACE reads, yields one record per CDR3 protein. The sample includes 280,000 or so distinct CDR3 sequences, over 7.5% of them seen just once. This material consisted of whole blood, taken in connection with sensitization to the hapten diphenylcyclopropenone (DPC). The receptors shown here come from a man aged 18 to 35 with alopecia areata. Some clones in this sample may be carry-over from other donors' samples. Both conserved end residues are part of each CDR3. Each record gives: V gene, D gene, clone size, J gene, CDR3 DNA, CDR3 protein. The D gene is left open where the match is weak. Clone size is not always given. Where it is, it says once, few, many or a class for expanded clones.

TRBV4-1,NA,few,TRBJ2-2,TGCGCCAGCAGCCGCGAGATAGGGGGCACCGGGGAGCTGTTTTTT,CASSREIGGTGELFF
TRBV9,NA,many,TRBJ1-6,TGTGCCAGCAGCGTAGCAGGGGCAGCTAATTCACCCCTCCACTTT,CASSVAGAANSPLHF
TRBV6-6,TRBD2,NA,TRBJ2-1,TGTGCCAGCAGTTACGGGGTAGCGGGGAAGAATGAGCAGTTCTTC,CASSYGVAGKNEQFF
TRBV5-1,TRBD2,few,TRBJ2-2,TGCGCCAGCAGTGAAGGGCTAGCGGGGGCAAACGGGGAGCTGTTTTTT,CASSEGLAGANGELFF
TRBV6-2/TRBV6-3,TRBD2,few,TRBJ2-7,TGTGCCAGCGGAGTGGGACTAGCGAGCGAGCAGTACTTC,CASGVGLASEQYF
TRBV7-2,NA,many,TRBJ1-1,TGTGCCAGCAGCTTAGAAGGAGTCCGGACTGAAGCTTTCTTT,CASSLEGVRTEAFF
TRBV5-5,TRBD1,NA,TRBJ1-6,TGTGCCAGCAGCCGAATGCAGACAGGGTTTAATTCACCCCTCCACTTT,CASSRMQTGFNSPLHF
TRBV7-9,TRBD1,many,TRBJ1-4,TGTGCCAGCAGCTCCAGGACAGGGACAAGTGTAAAACTGTTTTTT,CASSSRTGTSVKLFF
TRBV29-1,TRBD2,NA,TRBJ2-2,TGCAGCGTTGAAACGCCGGGACTAGCGTACACCGGGGAGCTGTTTTTT,CSVETPGLAYTGELFF
TRBV6-1,NA,few,TRBJ2-1,TGTGCCAGCAGTGAATCCAGGGTGGGGGGCAACGAGCAGTTCTTC,CASSESRVGGNEQFF
TRBV4-3,TRBD2,NA,TRBJ2-2,TGCGCCAGCAGCCAAGGCGGGAGGAACACCGGGGAGCTGTTTTTT,CASSQGGRNTGELFF
TRBV7-2,NA,many,TRBJ2-2,TGTGCCAGCAGCTTATATCATGGGGGCCGGGAGCTGTTTTTT,CASSLYHGGRELFF
TRBV6-6,NA,few,TRBJ1-2,TGTGCCAGCAGTTACTCGGCAGGGACCCATGGCTACACCTTC,CASSYSAGTHGYTF
TRBV27,NA,NA,TRBJ2-5,TGTGCCAGCACCTCATCACGGGGGACCTTTACTTTGGAGACCCAGTACTTC,CASTSSRGTFTLETQYF
TRBV20-1,NA,few,TRBJ1-2,TGCAGTGCTAGTACGGGGCAAGGCTATGGCTACACCTTC,CSASTGQGYGYTF
TRBV6-6,TRBD1,NA,TRBJ1-1,TGTGCCAGCAGTTACGCGCAGGGGGATGGAGCTTTCTTT,CASSYAQGDGAFF
TRBV2,NA,many,TRBJ2-6,TGTGCCAGCAGTCGCACAGGGTTGTCGGGGGCCAACGTCCTGACTTTC,CASSRTGLSGANVLTF
TRBV7-2,NA,few,TRBJ2-1,TGTGCCAGCAGCTCATGGGATGAGCAGTTCTTC,CASSSWDEQFF
TRBV28,TRBD1,few,TRBJ2-5,TGTGCCAGCAGTGAGAGGGGGCGACTCGGACAAGAGACCCAGTACTTC,CASSERGRLGQETQYF
TRBV12-5,TRBD1,few,TRBJ1-1,TGTGCTAGTGGTTCCGATGAAGGGGGCAATTGGATGAACACTGAAGCTTTCTTT,CASGSDEGGNWMNTEAFF
TRBV9,TRBD2,few,TRBJ2-3,TGTGCCAGCAGCCCACGGACTAGCGGGGGGGCGGATACGCAGTATTTT,CASSPRTSGGADTQYF
TRBV4-2,NA,many,TRBJ2-7,TGTGCCAGCAGCCAAGATCGTAGCTACGAGCAGTACTTC,CASSQDRSYEQYF